The 24 T cell receptor beta chains below come from one sample, sequenced in a study of T cell changes during pregnancy in multiple sclerosis. TCRdb's table, derived via immunoSEQ multiplex PCR, lists solely in-frame clones and lacks some. The repertoire includes 55,000 to 70,000 clones, about 90% of them detected once, and about 1.3% sits in the top ten. The specimen was peripheral blood, collected in the third trimester of pregnancy. These receptors all stem from a female donor in good health, enrolled as a control in a pregnancy study.

This chain uses TRBV28 with TRBJ1-1; possible D gene TRBD1, 5 bases. V lost 3 bases, J lost 1 base, and 12 bases lay in between. The germline V gene has CDR1 MDHEN and CDR2 SYDVKM. The CDR3 is made up of 15 amino acids. For the CDR3, the DNA is TGTGCCAGCAGTTTGGGCGGGGCGGGGAACACTGAAGCTTTCTTT. Translated: CASSLGGAGNTEAFF.

V and J are TRBV14 and TRBJ2-3; D may be TRBD2 (5 bases). V lost 3 bases, J lost 0 bases, and 13 bases lay in between. Germline lookup yields CDR1 SGHDN and CDR2 FVKESK. The CDR3 is made up of 16 amino acids. The CDR3 here is CASSQRGPSSTDTQYF. CDR3 DNA: TGTGCCAGCAGCCAGAGAGGGCCCTCTAGCACAGATACGCAGTATTTT.

V usage is TRBV11-3 and J usage is TRBJ2-3, with 8 bases lining up with TRBD1. CDR1 and CDR2 from the germline V gene are SGHNT and YENEEA. With 5 bases clipped from V and 6 bases from J, the junction kept 13 bases outside the gene matches. CDR3 length equals 16 residues. CDR3 amino acids: CASSVGTPGGRDTQYF. Written as DNA, the CDR3 is TGTGCCAGCAGCGTAGGAACTCCAGGGGGCAGGGATACGCAGTATTTT. The whole variable domain, filled in from reference TRBV11-3 and TRBJ2-3, reads EAGVVQSPRYKIIEKKQPVAFWCNPISGHNTLYWYLQNLGQGPELLIRYENEEAVDDSQLPKDRFSAERLKGVDSTLKIQPAELGDSAVYLCASSVGTPGGRDTQYFGPGTRLTVL.

The chain recombines TRBV6-6 with TRBJ1-6, with D uncertain. The V and J ends lost 2 bases and 8 bases respectively, with 16 bases between them. The CDR3 spans 16 residues. The germline CDR1 and CDR2 sequences are MNHNY and SVGAGI (reference sequence). The CDR3 spells CASSYPPTGVHSPLHF. In nucleotides, the CDR3 is TGTGCCAGCAGTTACCCGCCGACCGGGGTCCATTCACCCCTCCACTTT.

For this clone: A read error may account for a junction end that differs from germline. Other DNA variants within this sample encode the same CDR3. The V and J genes are TRBV5-1 and TRBJ1-6; a possible D gene is TRBD1 (5 bases). CDR1 SGHRS and CDR2 YFSETQ come from the germline V gene. This CDR3 region has 15 residues. The CDR3 reads CASSLQGSYNSPLHF. The CDR3 region has the DNA TGCGCCAGCAGCCTTCAGGGCTCCTATAACTCACCCCTCCACTTT.

The J gene is TRBJ1-1, the V gene TRBV7-9; tentative D call: TRBD1 (6 bases). This CDR3 has 15 residues. Looked up from germline, CDR1 is SEHNR and CDR2 is FQNEAQ (reference sequence). V lost 8 bases and J 1 base, leaving 17 bases between the germline ends. This CDR3 reads CASALAGAKNTEAFF. The CDR3 nucleotides are TGTGCCAGCGCTCTTGCGGGGGCAAAGAACACTGAAGCTTTCTTT. Full variable domain (outside the CDR3, taken from reference TRBV7-9 and TRBJ1-1): DTGVSQNPRHKITKRGQNVTFRCDPISEHNRLYWYRQTLGQGPEFLTYFQNEAQLEKSRLLSDRFSAERPKGSFSTLEIQRTEQGDSAMYLCASALAGAKNTEAFFGQGTRLTVV.

The chain is built from TRBV5-1 and TRBJ1-2; tentative D call: TRBD1 (5 bases). Germline-derived CDR1 and CDR2 are SGHRS and YFSETQ. There are 14 residues in the CDR3. The V end lost 0 bases, the J end lost 8 bases, and 14 bases lay between the germline ends. CDR3 residues: CASSLGPAGGGYTF. CDR3 bases: TGCGCCAGCAGCTTGGGACCAGCCGGGGGGGGCTACACCTTC.

V is TRBV4-3 and J is TRBJ2-7, with 9 bases lining up with TRBD1. Germline-derived CDR1 and CDR2 are LGHNA and YSLEER. Germline trimming cut 3 bases from V and 0 bases from J; bases unmatched to any gene: 6. CDR3 length: 16 residues. In DNA form, the CDR3 reads TGCGCCAGCAGCCATGGGGACAGGGCCAGCTCCTACGAGCAGTACTTC. It translates to CASSHGDRASSYEQYF.

The rearrangement links TRBV15 to TRBJ2-2, with D perhaps matching TRBD2 (6 bases). V shed 2 bases and J shed 0 bases, with 7 bases lying between them. The CDR3 covers 15 residues. Germline CDR1 LNHNV, CDR2 YYDKDF (reference sequence). The CDR3 coding sequence is TGTGCCACCAGCAGACTAGCGACGAACACCGGGGAGCTGTTTTTT. Amino acid sequence: CATSRLATNTGELFF.

This clone came up once. The chain joins TRBV9 to TRBJ1-2; possibly TRBD1 for D (5 bases). Looked up from germline, CDR1 is SGDLS and CDR2 is YYNGEE. CDR3 length: 14 amino acids. Trimming stripped 0 bases from V and 7 bases from J, with 13 bases between. This CDR3 reads CASSVVHQGGGYTF. The DNA for the CDR3 is TGTGCCAGCAGCGTAGTTCACCAGGGAGGTGGCTACACCTTC.

The genes are TRBV21-1 and TRBJ2-7; TRBD2, the table's D call, was not compared with the DNA. TRBV21-1 is recorded as a pseudogene. There are 17 residues in the CDR3. CDR3 DNA: TGTGCCAGCAGCAAAAGGGGCGGGGGGGCTAGTAGCAACGAGCAGTACTTC. It is translated as CASSKRGGGASSNEQYF.

The genes are TRBV4-2 and TRBJ1-5; a possible D gene is TRBD1 (6 bases). This CDR3 spans 16 amino acids. V was trimmed by 4 bases and J by 6 bases, leaving 19 bases between them. CDR1 and CDR2 (germline): LGHNA, YNFKEQ. The CDR3 is CASSPRAGATGQPQHF. CDR3 coding DNA: TGTGCCAGCAGCCCCCGGGCAGGGGCTACGGGTCAGCCCCAGCATTTT.

The chain joins TRBV4-2 to TRBJ2-2; possible D gene TRBD2, 6 bases. Germline V gene sequence: CDR1 LGHNA, CDR2 YNFKEQ. V shed 1 base and J shed 4 bases, with 13 bases lying between them. The CDR3 runs to 16 residues. CDR3 sequence (DNA): TGTGCCAGCAGCCAAGTGCGGGGCGGTTTCACCGGGGAGCTGTTTTTT. Its translation: CASSQVRGGFTGELFF.

V gene TRBV5-6 combines with J gene TRBJ1-6; no firm D call. Germline loops: CDR1 SGHDT, CDR2 YYEEEE. The CDR3 is 14 residues long. Deletions cut 4 bases from V and 10 bases from J, with 15 bases between. In nucleotides, the CDR3 is TGTGCCAGCAGCCCGGGAGATTCGGGGTCACCCCTCCACTTT. Protein: CASSPGDSGSPLHF.

The gene calls are TRBV4-1 and TRBJ1-6; 8 positions match TRBD1. CDR3 length equals 17 residues. Per the germline V gene, CDR1 is MGHRA and CDR2 is YSYEKL. V lost 3 bases to trimming and J lost 7 bases; unmatched junction nucleotides: 11. The CDR3: CASSHPESTGENSPLHF. The CDR3 bases are TGCGCCAGCAGCCACCCCGAATCGACAGGGGAAAATTCACCCCTCCACTTT.

J is TRBJ2-5 and V is TRBV5-4, with TRBD1 identical over 7 bases. Germline lookup yields CDR1 SGHNT and CDR2 YYREEE (reference sequence). J was trimmed by 5 bases and V by 4 bases; bases with no gene match: 8. CDR3 length equals 14 residues. The CDR3 here is CASSIDRVRETQYF. The CDR3 DNA reads TGTGCCAGCAGCATCGACAGGGTGCGTGAGACCCAGTACTTC.

V gene TRBV2 combines with J gene TRBJ1-1, with a tentative D call TRBD1 (6 bases). The germline V gene encodes CDR1 SNHLY and CDR2 FYNNEI. V lost 3 bases to trimming and J lost 0 bases, with 8 bases between them. CDR3 length: 14 amino acids. CDR3 DNA: TGTGCCAGCAGTGATGAGGGGGTGAACACTGAAGCTTTCTTT. It yields the protein CASSDEGVNTEAFF.

V is TRBV6-1 and J is TRBJ2-3, with 7 bases identical to TRBD2. V dropped 8 bases and J dropped 4; count of bases not matched to a gene: 9. The CDR3 contains 14 residues. Germline CDR1 MNHNS, CDR2 SASEGT. The CDR3 DNA follows: TGTGCCAGCTATCCCCTGGGGGGGGCAGATACGCAGTATTTT. Translation gives CASYPLGGADTQYF.

CDR3: CASRGQGVHEQYF. The CDR3 DNA sequence: TGTGCCAGCCGCGGACAGGGTGTACACGAGCAGTACTTC. The chain is built from TRBV28 and TRBJ2-7, with TRBD1 matching over 8 bases. Germline CDR1 reads MDHEN; CDR2 reads SYDVKM. This CDR3 contains 13 residues. The V gene end was trimmed by 8 bases and the J gene end by 5 bases; junction bases not matched to a gene: 8. Looking up the rest from reference TRBV28 and TRBJ2-7 gives the full variable domain: DVKVTQSSRYLVKRTGEKVFLECVQDMDHENMFWYRQDPGLGLRLIYFSYDVKMKEKGDIPEGYSVSREKKERFSLILESASTNQTSMYLCASRGQGVHEQYFGPGTRLTVT.

This chain links TRBV11-2 with TRBJ2-1; 12 nucleotides agree with TRBD1. This CDR3 region has 18 residues. V gave up 1 base and J gave up 4 bases; unmatched junction bases: 8. Germline V gene sequence: CDR1 SGHAT, CDR2 FQNNGV. The chain's CDR3 is CASSLGGQGASRYNEQFF. The CDR3 DNA sequence: TGTGCCAGCAGCTTAGGGGGACAGGGGGCAAGTCGTTACAATGAGCAGTTCTTC.

This clone was seen a handful of times. CDR3 protein: CASRLETYGYTF. The CDR3 DNA is TGTGCCAGTAGGTTAGAAACCTATGGCTACACCTTC. This chain uses TRBV19 with TRBJ1-2, with D hard to call. The germline V gene has CDR1 LNHDA and CDR2 SQIVND (reference sequence). V lost 6 bases and J 4 bases, leaving 9 bases between the germline ends. The CDR3 is made up of 12 amino acids. Filled out from reference TRBV19 and TRBJ1-2, the complete variable domain reads DGGITQSPKYLFRKEGQNVTLSCEQNLNHDAMYWYRQDPGQGLRLIYYSQIVNDFQKGDIAEGYSVSREKKESFPLTVTSAQKNPTAFYLCASRLETYGYTFGSGTRLTVV.

V is TRBV15 and J is TRBJ2-7; D uncertain. Germline V gives CDR1 LNHNV, CDR2 YYDKDF (reference sequence). The CDR3 is 16 amino acids. The V end was cut by 0 bases, the J end by 1 base, with 13 bases between. The DNA of the CDR3 is TGTGCCACCAGCAGAGACTCCGGTCCTCGGTCCTACGAGCAGTACTTC. This codes for CATSRDSGPRSYEQYF.

This clone was picked up a small number of times. J is TRBJ2-2 and V is TRBV7-2, with 7 bases lining up with TRBD2. CDR3 length: 14 amino acids. After removal of 1 base from V and 9 bases from J, the junction contained 5 bases not matched to a gene. Germline values: CDR1 SGHTA, CDR2 FQGNSA. CDR3 in amino acids: CASSLGAGERELFF. The CDR3 DNA sequence: TGTGCCAGCAGCTTAGGGGCGGGGGAGCGGGAGCTGTTTTTT.

The chain employs TRBV6-5 and TRBJ1-1; TRBD1 matches at 7 bases. The junction had 9 bases not matched to a gene; V was cut back by 3 bases and J by 5 bases. Per germline, CDR1 MNHEY and CDR2 SVGAGI. The CDR3 has 15 residues. Written as DNA, the CDR3 is TGTGCCAGCAGTTATGGCAGGGGGGCGCGGACTGAAGCTTTCTTT. Translated, it gives CASSYGRGARTEAFF.